This T cell receptor (beta chain) was captured by sequencing in a study of blood T cell repertoires in COVID-19. Study-wide background: The United States, Italy and Spain were the sources of the acute and convalescent COVID-19 samples.

The CDR3 contains 13 residues. CDR1 SGHNT and CDR2 YENEEA come from the germline V gene. With 5 bases clipped from V and 6 bases from J, the junction kept 6 bases outside the gene matches. This clone was seen just once. Clones were sequenced by immunoSEQ multiplex PCR, and TCRdb holds only the in-frame ones, with some missing. In the table there are roughly 150,000 clones, about 86% of which are singletons. The specimen sequenced was PBMCs or T cells enriched from blood (not recorded which). J is TRBJ2-7 and V is TRBV11-3, with TRBD1 matching over 8 bases. The sequence derives from a man aged 45 to 65 who had recovered from COVID-19. The CDR3: CASSQDRASEQYF. CDR3 nucleotide sequence: TGTGCCAGCAGCCAGGACAGGGCCTCCGAGCAGTACTTC.